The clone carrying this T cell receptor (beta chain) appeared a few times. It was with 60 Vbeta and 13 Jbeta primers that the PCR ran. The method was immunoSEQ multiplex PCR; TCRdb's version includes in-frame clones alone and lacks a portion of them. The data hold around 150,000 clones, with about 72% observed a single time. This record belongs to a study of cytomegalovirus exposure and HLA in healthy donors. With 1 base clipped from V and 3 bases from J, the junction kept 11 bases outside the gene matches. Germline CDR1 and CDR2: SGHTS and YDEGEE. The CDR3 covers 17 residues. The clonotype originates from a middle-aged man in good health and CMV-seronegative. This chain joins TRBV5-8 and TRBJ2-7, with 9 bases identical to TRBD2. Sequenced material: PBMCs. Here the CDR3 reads CASSLLRAGGRFYEQYF. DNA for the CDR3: TGTGCCAGCAGCTTGTTAAGGGCGGGAGGGCGGTTCTACGAGCAGTACTTC.